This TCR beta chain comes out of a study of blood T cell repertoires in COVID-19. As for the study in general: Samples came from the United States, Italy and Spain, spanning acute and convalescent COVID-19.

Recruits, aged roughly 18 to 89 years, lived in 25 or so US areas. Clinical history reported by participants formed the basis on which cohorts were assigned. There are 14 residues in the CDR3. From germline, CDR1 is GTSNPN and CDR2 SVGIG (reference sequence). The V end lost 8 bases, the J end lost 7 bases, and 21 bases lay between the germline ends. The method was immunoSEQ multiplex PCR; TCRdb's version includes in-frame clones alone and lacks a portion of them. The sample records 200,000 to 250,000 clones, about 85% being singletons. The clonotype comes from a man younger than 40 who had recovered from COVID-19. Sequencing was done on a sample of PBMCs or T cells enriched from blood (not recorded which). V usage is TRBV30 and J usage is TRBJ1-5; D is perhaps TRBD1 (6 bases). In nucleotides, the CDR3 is TGTGCCCACGGCGGGGCAGGGGAGGGACAGCCCCAGCATTTT. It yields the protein CAHGGAGEGQPQHF. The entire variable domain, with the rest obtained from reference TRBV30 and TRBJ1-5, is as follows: SQTIHQWPATLVQPVGSPLSLECTVEGTSNPNLYWYRQAAGRGLQLLFYSVGIGQISSEVPQNLSASRPQDRQFILSSKKLLLSDSGFYLCAHGGAGEGQPQHFGDGTRLSIL.